This entry lists 6 T cell receptor beta chains sequenced from one sample in a study of cytomegalovirus exposure and HLA in healthy donors listed by TCRdb under 2017. Libraries were constructed by the immunoSEQ multiplex PCR assay. TCRdb's version of the immuneACCESS table is confined to in-frame rearrangements and falls short of the full clone set. An unresolved V gene accounts for under half of the shortfall where checked; the remainder is of unknown origin. For this sample the table gives roughly 75,000 clones, of which roughly 94% were detected only once. The ten largest clones represent 3% to 4% of the sample. The specimen was PBMCs. The receptor set was obtained from a woman in her late teens or twenties in good health and CMV-seropositive.

V gene TRBV15 combines with J gene TRBJ1-1; 7 nucleotides match TRBD1. The CDR3 is made up of 14 amino acids. Germline CDR1 is LNHNV and CDR2 is YYDKDF (reference sequence). Unmatched junction bases numbered 3, after V lost 0 bases and J lost 5 bases. CDR3 sequence (DNA): TGTGCCACCAGCAGAGATCGGGGACAGACTGAAGCTTTCTTT. Translating it yields CATSRDRGQTEAFF.

The chain is built from TRBV12-5 and TRBJ2-5; 7 nucleotides match TRBD1. CDR1 is LGHNT, CDR2 FRNRAP, per germline. The CDR3 loop spans 14 amino acids. The V gene end was trimmed by 6 bases and the J gene end by 4 bases; junction bases not matched to a gene: 8. As DNA, the CDR3 is TGTGCTAGTGGGTACGACAGGGCCATAGAGACCCAGTACTTC. It is translated as CASGYDRAIETQYF.

The chain employs TRBV4-3 and TRBJ1-4, with D tentatively TRBD1 (6 bases). Trimming removed 0 bases at V and 2 bases at J, with 13 bases between. The germline V gene has CDR1 LGHNA and CDR2 YSLEER. This CDR3 has 17 amino acids. The CDR3 DNA reads as TGCGCCAGCAGCCAAGACGGGGCAGGGGTGACTAATGAAAAACTGTTTTTT. It specifies CASSQDGAGVTNEKLFF.

This chain joins TRBV9 and TRBJ2-1; 14 bases agree with TRBD2. The CDR3 sequence is 15 residues long. CDR1 is SGDLS, CDR2 YYNGEE, per germline. V dropped 0 bases and J dropped 8; count of bases not matched to a gene: 1. The CDR3 DNA is TGTGCCAGCAGCGTAGAGGGACTAGCGGGAGATGAGCAGTTCTTC. This translates into CASSVEGLAGDEQFF.

The chain links TRBV19 to TRBJ2-3, with 14 bases lining up with TRBD2. V shed 5 bases and J 6 bases; nucleotides not matched to a gene: 7. Per the germline V gene, CDR1 is LNHDA and CDR2 is SQIVND (reference sequence). This CDR3 region has 16 residues. Here the CDR3 DNA reads TGTGCCAGTAGTGAGACTAGCGGGAGGGCCAGGGATACGCAGTATTTT. Residues: CASSETSGRARDTQYF.

This chain joins TRBV7-8 and TRBJ2-7, with 9 bases matching TRBD2. CDR1 and CDR2 from the germline V gene are SGHVS and FQNEAQ. Trimming took 5 bases from V and 0 from J; bases not matched to a gene: 8. This CDR3 spans 16 amino acids. The CDR3 DNA follows: TGTGCCAGCAGCCCCGTTGGTAGCGGGAGCTCCTACGAGCAGTACTTC. This sequence encodes CASSPVGSGSSYEQYF.